This is a list of T cell receptor beta chains from one sample in a study of vaccination and CD4 T cells after COVID-19. TCRdb re-called the PCR reads through MiXCR, storing one row per CDR3 protein. The table lists about 18,000 distinct CDR3 sequences, 51% of them singletons. Antigens of these TCRs are unknown. The sequenced sample was CD4+ T cells from blood, cultured in vitro, obtained before SARS-CoV-2 vaccination. Every receptor here comes from a human donor who had recovered from COVID-19. Each CDR3 is given with its conserved first and last residue. A D gene is named only where the DNA matches it firmly. Clone size is stated in some rows and not others, as once, few, many or a class when expanded.

D | size | J | V | CDR3 | DNA
- | - | TRBJ1-5 | TRBV5-1 | CASSPDPSNRGQPQHF | TGCGCCAGCAGCCCCGATCCCTCGAATAGAGGTCAGCCCCAGCATTTT
- | once | TRBJ2-5 | TRBV24-1 | CATSEPDRNQETQYF | TGTGCCACCAGTGAGCCAGATAGGAACCAAGAGACCCAGTACTTC
- | - | TRBJ2-6 | TRBV20-1 | CSASRTPSGANVLTF | TGTAGTGCTAGTCGAACACCCTCTGGGGCCAACGTCCTGACTTTC
TRBD1 | - | TRBJ2-5 | TRBV11-2 | CASSQQGVRETQYF | TGTGCCAGCAGCCAACAGGGGGTCAGGGAGACCCAGTACTTC
- | few | TRBJ1-1 | TRBV15 | CATSWPAIDSNTEAFF | TGTGCCACCAGTTGGCCGGCCATAGATTCGAACACTGAAGCTTTCTTT
- | - | TRBJ1-2 | TRBV5-4 | CASSPDSTRNYGYTF | TGTGCCAGCAGCCCAGACAGCACCCGGAACTATGGCTACACCTTC
TRBD2 | - | TRBJ2-1 | TRBV27 | CASRGLAGGANEQFF | TGTGCCAGCAGGGGACTAGCGGGAGGGGCCAATGAGCAGTTCTTC
TRBD2 | - | TRBJ2-7 | TRBV20-1 | CSVATSGYEQYF | TGCAGTGTCGCCACTAGCGGCTACGAGCAGTACTTC
TRBD1 | - | TRBJ1-3 | TRBV20-1 | CSAEVRDRGGSTIYF | TGCAGTGCTGAAGTCCGGGACAGGGGTGGAAGCACCATATATTTT
- | - | TRBJ2-7 | TRBV7-2 | CASSLEYDRYF | TGTGCCAGCAGCTTAGAATACGACAGATACTTC
TRBD1 | - | TRBJ2-7 | TRBV6-1 | CASIRRDRGNEQYF | TGTGCCAGCATTCGCCGGGACAGGGGGAACGAGCAGTACTTC
- | - | TRBJ2-1 | TRBV27 | CASSLGGPTYNEQFF | TGTGCCAGCAGTTTAGGGGGACCCACCTACAATGAGCAGTTCTTC
TRBD1 | - | TRBJ2-3 | TRBV6-2/TRBV6-3 | CASSTLGGGTDTQYF | TGTGCCAGCAGTACGCTAGGGGGCGGCACAGATACGCAGTATTTT
- | - | TRBJ2-1 | TRBV18 | CASSPGRGNEQFF | TGTGCCAGCTCACCGGGTAGGGGGAATGAGCAGTTCTTC